These 2 T cell receptor beta chains share one sample of origin, sequenced in a study of brain T cells in children with intractable seizures. Documented time point: blood from clinic visit 5 months post-surgery; TSC patient then seizure free. The protocol was immunoSEQ multiplex PCR, while the TCRdb copy is restricted to in-frame clones and leaves out a portion. The sample shows about 340,000 clones, over 90% of them seen only once. This specimen was peripheral blood, taken 4 to 5 months after surgery. The receptors shown here come from a boy in the first two years of life with tuberous sclerosis and intractable seizures.

The chain joins TRBV6-5 to TRBJ2-7; TRBD2 matches 9 bases. The J segment lost 2 bases and the V segment lost 8 bases, leaving 7 bases of the junction unmatched. CDR3 size: 14 residues. Germline lookup yields CDR1 MNHEY and CDR2 SVGAGI. The CDR3 region has the DNA TGTGCCAGCTTCCGAGGCGGGAGGGCCTACGAGCAGTACTTC. Amino acid sequence: CASFRGGRAYEQYF.

The genes are TRBV5-1 and TRBJ2-2, with 10 nucleotides matching TRBD2. The CDR3 has 17 amino acids. Per the germline V gene, CDR1 is SGHRS and CDR2 is YFSETQ. Unmatched junction bases numbered 3, after V lost 0 bases and J lost 1 base. The CDR3 here is CASSLELAGLNTGELFF. CDR3 sequence (DNA): TGCGCCAGCAGCTTGGAACTAGCGGGATTGAACACCGGGGAGCTGTTTTTT. Full variable domain (outside the CDR3, taken from reference TRBV5-1 and TRBJ2-2): KAGVTQTPRYLIKTRGQQVTLSCSPISGHRSVSWYQQTPGQGLQFLFEYFSETQRNKGNFPGRFSGRQFSNSRSEMNVSTLELGDSALYLCASSLELAGLNTGELFFGEGSRLTVL.